These 20 T cell receptor beta chains came from one sample sequenced in a study of OX40 agonist ivuxolimab in advanced cancers. Clones were read by immunoSEQ multiplex PCR, and TCRdb kept only the in-frame ones, dropping some. The sample carries about 880 clones, 75% recorded once. The sequencing used CD4+ or CD8+ T cells sorted from blood, collected in a trial of the OX40 agonist ivuxolimab. These receptor sequences come from an adult with an advanced solid tumor such as melanoma, head and neck, liver or kidney cancer.

This chain joins TRBV25-1 and TRBJ1-2, with D unclear. V was shortened by 5 bases and J by 0 bases, with 13 bases between the two germline ends. The CDR3 has 15 amino acids. CDR1 and CDR2 from the germline V gene are MGHDK and SYGVNS. The CDR3 coding sequence is TGTGCCAGCAGTCCATACAGTTACTCTAACTATGGCTACACCTTC. Residues: CASSPYSYSNYGYTF.

This chain connects TRBV12-5 to TRBJ2-1, with 7 bases identical to TRBD2. The CDR3 contains 15 residues. The ends lost 4 bases at V and 6 bases at J; junction bases unmatched: 9. CDR1 is LGHNT and CDR2 is FRNRAP in the germline V gene. The CDR3 here is CASGSSGRLTNEQFF. CDR3 bases: TGTGCTAGTGGTTCCTCCGGGAGGCTAACCAATGAGCAGTTCTTC.

J is TRBJ1-4 and V is TRBV19; D gene ambiguous. Trimming took 3 bases from V and 0 from J, leaving 8 bases between them. This CDR3 comprises 15 residues. The germline gives CDR1 LNHDA, CDR2 SQIVND (reference sequence). The CDR3 DNA follows: TGTGCCAGTAGTATTGACTTTGCAACTAATGAAAAACTGTTTTTT. Its protein product is CASSIDFATNEKLFF. The variable domain in full, with the rest retrieved from reference TRBV19 and TRBJ1-4, is DGGITQSPKYLFRKEGQNVTLSCEQNLNHDAMYWYRQDPGQGLRLIYYSQIVNDFQKGDIAEGYSVSREKKESFPLTVTSAQKNPTAFYLCASSIDFATNEKLFFGSGTQLSVL.

The CDR3 DNA is TGTGCCAGCAGCGTAGATTCTAGCGGGAGCCCAGATACGCAGTATTTT. Translating it yields CASSVDSSGSPDTQYF. V and J are TRBV9 and TRBJ2-3, with 10 bases matching TRBD2. The CDR3 totals 16 residues. Trimming removed 0 bases from V and 4 bases from J; junction bases left unmatched: 5. CDR1 is SGDLS, CDR2 YYNGEE, per germline. Looking up the rest from reference TRBV9 and TRBJ2-3 gives the full variable domain: DSGVTQTPKHLITATGQRVTLRCSPRSGDLSVYWYQQSLDQGLQFLIQYYNGEERAKGNILERFSAQQFPDLHSELNLSSLELGDSALYFCASSVDSSGSPDTQYFGPGTRLTVL.

The chain employs TRBV6-5 and TRBJ1-1; D call uncertain. With 4 bases removed from V and 1 base from J, the gap between germline ends came to 7 bases. This CDR3 spans 13 amino acids. Germline V CDR1 and CDR2: MNHEY, SVGAGI. Written as DNA, the CDR3 is TGTGCCAGCAGTTTACAGTCGAACACTGAAGCTTTCTTT. This translates into CASSLQSNTEAFF.

Sample share makes this clone hyperexpanded (1% or more). This chain links TRBV6-5 with TRBJ2-7; no clear D. The CDR3 has 13 residues. The germline gives CDR1 MNHEY, CDR2 SVGAGI. The V and J ends lost 2 bases and 2 bases respectively, with 7 bases between them. CDR3 protein: CASSYAEAYEQYF. Written as DNA, the CDR3 is TGTGCCAGCAGTTACGCCGAGGCCTACGAGCAGTACTTC.

The genes are TRBV6-1 and TRBJ2-1; no clear D gene. Germline V gene data show CDR1 as MNHNS and CDR2 as SASEGT. Trimming took 6 bases from V and 9 from J, leaving 12 bases between them. CDR3 size: 12 residues. The CDR3 loop is CASRAIAGEQFF. The CDR3 DNA follows: TGTGCCAGCAGGGCGATAGCAGGTGAGCAGTTCTTC.

This clone was observed once. This chain uses TRBV29-1 with TRBJ2-5; TRBD1 agrees at 7 bases. V trimming: 5 bases; J trimming: 2 bases; junction bases outside the gene matches: 8. CDR1 is SQVTM and CDR2 is ANQGSEA in the germline V gene. The CDR3 is made up of 14 amino acids. As DNA, the CDR3 is TGCAGCGTTTCAAACCGGGACAGACAAGAGACCCAGTACTTC. Translating gives CSVSNRDRQETQYF.

This chain uses TRBV5-6 with TRBJ2-1, with 7 nucleotides matching TRBD1. V lost 2 bases and J lost 10; bases outside the gene matches: 6. Germline assignment: CDR1 SGHDT and CDR2 YYEEEE. The CDR3 spans 13 residues. CDR3 residues: CASSFGTVWEQFF. The CDR3, as DNA: TGTGCCAGCAGCTTCGGGACAGTGTGGGAGCAGTTCTTC.

This chain uses TRBV6-5 with TRBJ2-7; D perhaps matches TRBD2 (5 bases). The germline V and J ends were trimmed by 0 bases and 0 bases, with 12 bases remaining between them. CDR1 MNHEY and CDR2 SVGAGI come from the germline V gene. CDR3 size: 16 residues. The CDR3 reads CASSYSTPGSSYEQYF. CDR3 bases: TGTGCCAGCAGTTACTCGACTCCGGGGAGCTCCTACGAGCAGTACTTC.

J is TRBJ1-6 and V is TRBV27; 8 positions match TRBD1. Trimming cost V 6 bases and J 9 bases; bases outside gene matches: 10. CDR1 is MNHEY and CDR2 is SMNVEV in the germline V gene (reference sequence). CDR3 length: 15 residues. CDR3 in DNA: TGTGCCAGCAGAAGCTCGACAGGGGCGAGTTCACCCCTCCACTTT. As protein: CASRSSTGASSPLHF.

V gene TRBV4-3 combines with J gene TRBJ2-7; D not resolved. Trimming left V 3 bases short and J 6 bases short, with 15 bases between. Germline V lookup: CDR1 LGHNA, CDR2 YSLEER. This CDR3 is 14 amino acids long. CDR3 nucleotides: TGCGCCAGCAGCCAGTCCTCGTCGGGCATCGAGCAGTACTTC. This translates into CASSQSSSGIEQYF.

This sequence joins TRBV2 and TRBJ1-4; maybe TRBD1 (6 bases). The V and J ends lost 6 bases and 4 bases respectively, with 18 bases between them. This CDR3 has 16 residues. The germline CDR1 and CDR2 sequences are SNHLY and FYNNEI. CDR3 in amino acids: CASRAQDSHYNEKLFF. In DNA form, the CDR3 reads TGTGCCAGCAGGGCCCAGGACAGCCATTATAATGAAAAACTGTTTTTT.

The V call is TRBV10-2, the J call TRBJ2-7, with D unclear. In germline, CDR1 is WSHSY, CDR2 SAAADI. V gave up 4 bases and J gave up 7 bases, with 11 bases separating them. The CDR3 contains 12 residues. This CDR3 reads CASSGIAGEQYF. The CDR3 nucleotides read TGCGCCAGCAGTGGGATCGCCGGGGAGCAGTACTTC.

The rearrangement links TRBV28 to TRBJ1-2; 10 bases align to TRBD1. Germline CDR1 MDHEN, CDR2 SYDVKM. This CDR3 has 14 amino acids. V gave up 3 bases and J gave up 5 bases; unmatched junction bases: 3. The DNA of the CDR3 is TGTGCCAGCAGTTTTGACAGGGGGCTGTATGGCTACACCTTC. The encoded protein is CASSFDRGLYGYTF.

The sample holds one count of this clone. V and J are TRBV27 and TRBJ2-1, with a tentative D call TRBD2 (5 bases). Germline CDR1 reads MNHEY; CDR2 reads SMNVEV (reference sequence). Trimming stripped 4 bases from V and 10 bases from J, with 11 bases between. There are 12 residues in the CDR3. As DNA, the CDR3 is TGTGCCAGCAGTTCAAATAGCGACGAGCAGTTCTTC. Protein sequence: CASSSNSDEQFF.

The chain uses TRBV4-1 and TRBJ2-7, with a possible D match to TRBD2 (6 bases). V lost 0 bases, J lost 2 bases, and 11 bases lay in between. The CDR3 is made up of 15 amino acids. The germline V gene has CDR1 MGHRA and CDR2 YSYEKL. DNA for the CDR3: TGCGCCAGCAGCCAAGATCCAGCGGGCCCCTACGAGCAGTACTTC. Its translation: CASSQDPAGPYEQYF.

The genes are TRBV18 and TRBJ2-5, with 13 nucleotides matching TRBD2. The trim removed 4 bases at V and 5 bases at J, leaving 7 bases unmatched. The CDR3 extends over 16 amino acids. Germline V gives CDR1 KGHSH, CDR2 LQKENI. The CDR3 here is CASSLTGLAGDETQYF. The DNA of the CDR3 is TGTGCCAGCTCACTAACTGGACTAGCGGGAGACGAGACCCAGTACTTC.

V is TRBV4-2 and J is TRBJ2-3; 14 nucleotides match TRBD2. Germline CDR1 LGHNA, CDR2 YNFKEQ. The V gene end was trimmed by 3 bases and the J gene end by 5 bases; junction bases not matched to a gene: 10. The CDR3 covers 18 residues. The CDR3 loop reads CASSHTPGLAGAEDTQYF. CDR3 nucleotides: TGTGCCAGCAGCCATACACCGGGACTAGCGGGAGCGGAAGATACGCAGTATTTT.

V gene TRBV10-3 combines with J gene TRBJ2-5; tentative D call: TRBD2 (6 bases). Trimming pared 2 bases from V and 2 bases from J, leaving 6 bases between. The V gene's germline CDR1 is ENHRY and CDR2 SYGVKD. This CDR3 is 13 amino acids long. The CDR3 coding sequence is TGTGCCATCAGTGAGGGGACTCAAGAGACCCAGTACTTC. Encoded protein: CAISEGTQETQYF.